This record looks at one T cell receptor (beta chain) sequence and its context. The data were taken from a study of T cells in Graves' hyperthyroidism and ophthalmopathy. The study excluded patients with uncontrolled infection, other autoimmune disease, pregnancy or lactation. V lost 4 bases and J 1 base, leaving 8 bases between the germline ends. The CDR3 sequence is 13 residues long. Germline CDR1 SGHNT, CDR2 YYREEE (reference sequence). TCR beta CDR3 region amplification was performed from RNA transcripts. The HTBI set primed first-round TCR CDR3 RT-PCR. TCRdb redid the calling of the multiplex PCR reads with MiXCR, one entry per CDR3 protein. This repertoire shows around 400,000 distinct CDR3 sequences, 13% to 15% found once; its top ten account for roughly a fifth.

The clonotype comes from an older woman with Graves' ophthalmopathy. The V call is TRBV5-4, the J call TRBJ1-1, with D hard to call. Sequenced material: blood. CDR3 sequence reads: CASSADKNTEAFF. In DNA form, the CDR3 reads TGTGCCAGCAGCGCCGACAAGAACACTGAAGCTTTCTTT. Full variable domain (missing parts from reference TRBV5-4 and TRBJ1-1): ETGVTQSPTHLIKTRGQQVTLRCSSQSGHNTVSWYQQALGQGPQFIFQYYREEENGRGNFPPRFSGLQFPNYSSELNVNALELDDSALYLCASSADKNTEAFFGQGTRLTVV.